This entry lists 9 T cell receptor beta chains sequenced from one sample in a study of T-cell reconstitution after alpha-beta-depleted transplantation in children. Library preparation (for TCRbeta) was performed with unique molecular identifiers. TCRdb used MiXCR to reprocess the PCR reads, holding one entry per CDR3 protein. The table shows 700,000 to 950,000 distinct CDR3 sequences, with approximately 15% occurring only once. The sample was PBMCs, mostly from graft donor cells, taken 360 days after TCRalphabeta/CD19-depleted stem cell transplant. These receptors were collected from a male patient under 18 who had a stem cell transplant for acute lymphoblastic leukemia, so the T cells may come from the graft donor.

The rearrangement joins TRBV15 to TRBJ2-1; the D is unclear. This CDR3 is 15 amino acids long. Germline V CDR1 and CDR2: LNHNV, YYDKDF (reference sequence). V was trimmed by 1 base and J by 0 bases, leaving 7 bases between them. CDR3 bases: TGTGCCACCAGCAGAGGTCCGGGCTCCTACAATGAGCAGTTCTTC. This gives the protein CATSRGPGSYNEQFF.

This chain joins TRBV5-1 and TRBJ1-1; TRBD1 matches at 7 bases. The CDR3 contains 14 residues. The junction had 9 bases not matched to a gene; V was cut back by 4 bases and J by 6 bases. Germline assignment: CDR1 SGHRS and CDR2 YFSETQ. The CDR3 is CASSAGTVRPEAFF. CDR3 nucleotides: TGCGCCAGCAGCGCAGGGACAGTGCGCCCTGAAGCTTTCTTT.

This clonotype was seen ten or more times. This chain links TRBV24-1 with TRBJ2-1; 10 nucleotides align to TRBD1. Per the germline V gene, CDR1 is KGHDR and CDR2 is SFDVKD. V was clipped by 3 bases and J by 7 bases; unmatched bases: 5. This CDR3 comprises 15 residues. This chain's CDR3 is CATSDVGTGANEQFF. The CDR3 DNA reads as TGTGCCACCAGTGATGTAGGGACAGGGGCTAATGAGCAGTTCTTC.

The chain couples TRBV29-1 to TRBJ2-5, with D possibly called TRBD1 or TRBD2 (5 bases each). There are 12 residues in the CDR3. V was shortened by 4 bases and J by 7 bases, with 13 bases between the two germline ends. CDR1 and CDR2 from the germline V gene are SQVTM and ANQGSEA. CDR3 amino acids: CSVGDPVGTQYF. DNA of the CDR3: TGCAGCGTTGGGGACCCCGTGGGGACCCAGTACTTC. The full variable domain, its missing parts supplied by reference TRBV29-1 and TRBJ2-5, is SAVISQKPSRDICQRGTSLTIQCQVDSQVTMMFWYRQQPGQSLTLIATANQGSEATYESGFVIDKFPISRPNLTFSTLTVSNMSPEDSSIYLCSVGDPVGTQYFGPGTRLLVL.

The rearrangement uses TRBV20-1 and TRBJ2-3; TRBD2 matches at 9 bases. Germline trimming cut 3 bases from V and 4 bases from J; bases unmatched to any gene: 14. CDR3 size: 17 residues. CDR1 is DFQATT, CDR2 SNEGSKA, per germline (reference sequence). The CDR3 region has the DNA TGCAGTGCTAGTGGATCCTGGCGGGAGGGCCGATCAGATACGCAGTATTTT. Protein sequence: CSASGSWREGRSDTQYF.

This clonotype was counted ten times or more. The gene calls are TRBV5-1 and TRBJ2-1, with 11 bases lining up with TRBD2. There are 17 residues in the CDR3. CDR1 is SGHRS and CDR2 is YFSETQ in the germline V gene. Germline trimming cut 1 base from V and 1 base from J; bases unmatched to any gene: 4. CDR3 nucleotide sequence: TGCGCCAGCAGCTTGACTAGCGGGAGTAAGTCCTACAATGAGCAGTTCTTC. This sequence encodes CASSLTSGSKSYNEQFF.

This clonotype was detected a few times. This chain joins TRBV5-1 and TRBJ2-2; D assignment may be TRBD1 or TRBD2 (5 bases each). Trimming took off 1 base at V and 4 bases at J, with 11 bases between the two ends. This CDR3 is 15 amino acids long. Germline V gene data show CDR1 as SGHRS and CDR2 as YFSETQ. The CDR3 DNA sequence: TGCGCCAGCAGCTTGTTTGCTGGGGGCACCGGGGAGCTGTTTTTT. Protein sequence: CASSLFAGGTGELFF.

This rearrangement joins TRBV20-1 to TRBJ1-6, with D uncertain. The CDR3 length is 14 residues. Germline CDR1 reads DFQATT; CDR2 reads SNEGSKA (reference sequence). The V and J ends lost 2 bases and 7 bases respectively, with 12 bases between them. CDR3 in DNA: TGCAGTGCTAGAACCCTCGCCCCGAATTCACCCCTCCACTTT. It codes for CSARTLAPNSPLHF.

Only a few counts were recorded for this clonotype. The chain links TRBV29-1 to TRBJ1-3; no clear D gene. The CDR3 spans 15 residues. Trimming stripped 5 bases from V and 0 bases from J, with 14 bases between. CDR1 is SQVTM and CDR2 is ANQGSEA in the germline V gene. The chain's CDR3 is CSVQYLMGSGNTIYF. Here the CDR3 DNA reads TGCAGCGTTCAGTACCTCATGGGCTCTGGAAACACCATATATTTT. Variable domain in full (rest from reference TRBV29-1 and TRBJ1-3): SAVISQKPSRDICQRGTSLTIQCQVDSQVTMMFWYRQQPGQSLTLIATANQGSEATYESGFVIDKFPISRPNLTFSTLTVSNMSPEDSSIYLCSVQYLMGSGNTIYFGEGSWLTVV.